These T cell receptor beta chains were read from a single sample in a study of shared clonotypes between healthy human individuals. Here immunoSEQ multiplex PCR was the method, and the copy in TCRdb shows in-frame clones only, minus some. The sample yields around 2,100,000 clones, 85% to 95% seen once. The sample consisted of naive CD8+ T cells sorted from blood. These receptors were collected from a man between 18 and 35 years old in good health. CDR3s include the opening cysteine and the closing phenylalanine or tryptophan. A D gene is named only where the DNA matches it firmly.

V gene	D gene	J gene	CDR3 DNA	CDR3 protein
TRBV28	-	TRBJ1-4	TGTGCCAGCAGTTTAAACGGGGGAACTAATGAAAAACTGTTTTTT	CASSLNGGTNEKLFF
TRBV7-9	-	TRBJ2-7	TGTGCCAGCAGCCCCGACAGGTACGAGCAGTACTTC	CASSPDRYEQYF
TRBV7-8	-	TRBJ2-7	TGTGCCAGCAGCTTCCGGGCCGAGGGCGAGCAGTACTTC	CASSFRAEGEQYF
TRBV29-1	-	TRBJ2-7	TGCAGCGTTGTGGGGAACGAGCAGTACTTC	CSVVGNEQYF
TRBV28	-	TRBJ1-5	TGTGCCAGCAGTTTCCTCCCCCGGAGGGACGTGTTCCAGCCCCAGCATTTT	CASSFLPRRDVFQPQHF
TRBV14	TRBD1	TRBJ2-7	TGTGCCAGCACCAGGACAGGGACACCCTACGAGCAGTACTTC	CASTRTGTPYEQYF
TRBV7-8	-	TRBJ1-5	TGTGCCAGCAGCTTATGGAAGGGCCAGCCCCAGCATTTT	CASSLWKGQPQHF
TRBV13	-	TRBJ2-3	TGTGCCAGCGCTGGGTGGGGGGGCTCCACAGATACGCAGTATTTT	CASAGWGGSTDTQYF
TRBV4-3	-	TRBJ2-1	TGCGCCAGCAGCCAAGATCGCTACCTTTTAGGGAATGAGCAGTTCTTC	CASSQDRYLLGNEQFF
TRBV28	-	TRBJ1-1	TGTGCCAGCAGTTTGGGGGGCCCTATGAACACTGAAGCTTTCTTT	CASSLGGPMNTEAFF
TRBV4-1	-	TRBJ1-3	TGCGCCAGCAGCCAAGATAGGAGCTCTGGAAACACCATATATTTT	CASSQDRSSGNTIYF
TRBV5-4	TRBD2	TRBJ2-7	TGTGCCAGCAGCTTCGGGACTAGCACCTACGAGCAGTACTTC	CASSFGTSTYEQYF
TRBV4-1	TRBD2	TRBJ2-2	TGCGCCAGCAGCCAAGGGCTAGCGGGGGGGCCGACCGGGGAGCTGTTTTTT	CASSQGLAGGPTGELFF
TRBV14	TRBD1	TRBJ1-2	TGTGCCAGCAGCCGACAGGGAGACTATGGCTACACCTTC	CASSRQGDYGYTF
TRBV5-6	-	TRBJ1-5	TGTGCCAGCAGTTCGACAGGCAATCAGCCCCAGCATTTT	CASSSTGNQPQHF
TRBV5-6	TRBD2	TRBJ2-7	TGTGCCAGCAGCTCCGGGACTAGCGGGACCTACGAGCAGTACTTC	CASSSGTSGTYEQYF
TRBV5-4	TRBD1	TRBJ2-7	TGTGCCAGCAGCCGGGGACAGAGTTCCTACGAGCAGTACTTC	CASSRGQSSYEQYF
TRBV5-6	-	TRBJ2-3	TGTGCCAGCAGGGCAGGTTACACAGATACGCAGTATTTT	CASRAGYTDTQYF
TRBV7-6	TRBD1	TRBJ2-5	TGTGCCAGCACCGGGACAGGGCGCCAAGAGACCCAGTACTTC	CASTGTGRQETQYF